This TCR beta chain stems from a study of control samples from healthy donors and cancer patients. CDR1 is LNHDA, CDR2 SQIVND, per germline (reference sequence). The CDR3 is made up of 15 amino acids. The germline V and J ends were trimmed by 7 bases and 0 bases, with 13 bases remaining between them. Profiling relied on immunoSEQ multiplex PCR, and the TCRdb table lists in-frame clones only, not all of them. This table has 150,000 or so clones, 80% to 90% appearing once. The source material was blood. V usage is TRBV19 and J usage is TRBJ1-5; D is possibly TRBD1 (6 bases). The receptor was derived from a woman aged 30 to 39 in good health. The CDR3 nucleotides are TGTGCCAGTACGTTGGGGACATATAGCAATCAGCCCCAGCATTTT. Its translation: CASTLGTYSNQPQHF.